A single TCR beta chain is shown here with its context. Germline CDR1 SGHAT, CDR2 FQNNGV. Trimming pared 5 bases from V and 8 bases from J, leaving 15 bases between. The CDR3 runs 13 residues. How the authors handled the data: Reference gene primer amplification in the assay estimated nucleated cell counts. TCRdb keeps only in-frame clones here, not all; method: immunoSEQ multiplex PCR. The DNA gave D and trimming, while V, J and clone size come from that table. This sample yields 13,000 or so clones, of which about 80% are seen a single time; approximately 40% belongs to the top ten. This record belongs to a study of blood T cell repertoires in COVID-19.

The clonotype was recovered from a woman of 80 years or more with acute or convalescent COVID-19. The specimen sequenced was peripheral blood. The chain is built from TRBV11-2 and TRBJ1-2; possible D gene TRBD1, 6 bases. The CDR3: CASSQGWGRGYTF. CDR3 sequence (DNA): TGTGCCAGCAGCCAGGGGTGGGGACGCGGCTACACCTTC.